This TCR beta chain came from a study of regulatory T cells in long-lasting Graves disease. Broader study findings: Analysis covered peripheral blood alone, not thyroid tissue.

Documented time point: newly diagnosed GD, antithyroid drugs for less than 3 months. From RNA extracted from PBMCs, the TCR library was made. Through Arm-PCR of CDR3 regions and iRepertoire HTBI primers, TCR beta libraries were built. TCRdb fed the multiplex PCR reads into MiXCR, producing one record per CDR3 protein. The repertoire holds about 450,000 distinct CDR3 sequences, around 13% seen once, with about 15% in the top ten. This CDR3 region has 11 residues. CDR1 and CDR2 from the germline V gene are SGDLS and YYNGEE. V was pared by 3 bases and J by 8 bases, with 8 bases between. Turning to this clonotype: As yet, its antigen is unknown.

These same records also appear under a second study, on T cells in Graves' hyperthyroidism and ophthalmopathy. From that second work: A model of 13 V-J pairs discriminated ophthalmopathy from stable hyperthyroidism.

The sequencing used peripheral blood mononuclear cells (PBMCs), collected at new diagnosis, from a patient treated with antithyroid drugs. This clonotype was obtained from a woman aged 45-65 years with Graves disease. This chain joins TRBV9 and TRBJ1-2, with D unclear. The CDR3 region has the DNA TGTGCCAGCAGCGGGTCTGGGGGCTACACCTTC. Its translation is CASSGSGGYTF. Combining the CDR3 with reference TRBV9 and TRBJ1-2 gives the whole variable domain DSGVTQTPKHLITATGQRVTLRCSPRSGDLSVYWYQQSLDQGLQFLIQYYNGEERAKGNILERFSAQQFPDLHSELNLSSLELGDSALYFCASSGSGGYTFGSGTRLTVV.